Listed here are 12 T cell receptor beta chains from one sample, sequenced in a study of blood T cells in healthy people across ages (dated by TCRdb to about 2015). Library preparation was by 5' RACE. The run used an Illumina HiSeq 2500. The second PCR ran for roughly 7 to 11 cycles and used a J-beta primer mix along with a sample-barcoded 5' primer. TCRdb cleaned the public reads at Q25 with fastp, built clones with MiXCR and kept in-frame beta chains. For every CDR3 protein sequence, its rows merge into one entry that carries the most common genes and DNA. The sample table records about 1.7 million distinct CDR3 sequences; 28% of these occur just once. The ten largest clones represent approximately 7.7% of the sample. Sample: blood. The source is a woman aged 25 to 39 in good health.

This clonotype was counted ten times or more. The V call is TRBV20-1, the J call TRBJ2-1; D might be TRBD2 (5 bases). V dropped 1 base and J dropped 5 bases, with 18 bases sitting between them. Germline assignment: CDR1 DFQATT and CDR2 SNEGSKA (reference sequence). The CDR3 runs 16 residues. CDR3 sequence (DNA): TGCAGTGCTAGAGTCCTGAGGAGCGGTCCCAACAATGAGCAGTTCTTC. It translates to CSARVLRSGPNNEQFF.

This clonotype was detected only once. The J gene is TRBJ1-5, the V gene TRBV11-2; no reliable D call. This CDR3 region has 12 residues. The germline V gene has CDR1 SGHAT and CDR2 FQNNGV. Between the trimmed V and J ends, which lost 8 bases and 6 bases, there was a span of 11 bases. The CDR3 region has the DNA TGTGCCAGCTCGACGGGCAGTCAGCCCCAGCATTTT. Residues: CASSTGSQPQHF.

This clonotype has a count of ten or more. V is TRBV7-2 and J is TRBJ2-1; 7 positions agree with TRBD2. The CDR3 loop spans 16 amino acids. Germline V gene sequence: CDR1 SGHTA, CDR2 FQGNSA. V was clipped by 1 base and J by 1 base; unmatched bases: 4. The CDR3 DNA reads TGTGCCAGCAGCTTAGGGGCGGGGGTATCCTACAATGAGCAGTTCTTC. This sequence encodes CASSLGAGVSYNEQFF.

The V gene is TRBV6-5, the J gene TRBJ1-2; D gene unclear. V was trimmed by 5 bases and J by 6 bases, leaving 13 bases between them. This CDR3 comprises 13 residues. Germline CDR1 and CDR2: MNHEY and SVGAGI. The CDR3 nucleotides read TGTGCCAGCAGTCAAGGACGGAAGAATGGCTACACCTTC. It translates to CASSQGRKNGYTF.

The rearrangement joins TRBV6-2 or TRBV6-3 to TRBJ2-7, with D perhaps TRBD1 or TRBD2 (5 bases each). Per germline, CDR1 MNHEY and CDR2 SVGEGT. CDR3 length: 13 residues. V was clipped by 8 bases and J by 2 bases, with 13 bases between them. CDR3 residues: CASGTTVPYEQYF. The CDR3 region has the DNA TGTGCCAGCGGGACGACGGTACCCTACGAGCAGTACTTC.

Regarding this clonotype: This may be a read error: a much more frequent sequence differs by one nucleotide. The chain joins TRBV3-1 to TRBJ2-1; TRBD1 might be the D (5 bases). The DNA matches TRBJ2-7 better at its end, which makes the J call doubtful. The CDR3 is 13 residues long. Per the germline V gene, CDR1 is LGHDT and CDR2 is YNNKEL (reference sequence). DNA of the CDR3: TGTGCCAGCAGTCCTTTAGGGGCCTACAAGCAGTACTTC. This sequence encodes CASSPLGAYKQYF.

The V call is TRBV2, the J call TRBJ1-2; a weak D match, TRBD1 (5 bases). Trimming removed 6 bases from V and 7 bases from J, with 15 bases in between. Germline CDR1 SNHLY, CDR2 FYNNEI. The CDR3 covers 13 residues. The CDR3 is CASSLGGSPGYTF. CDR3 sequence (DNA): TGTGCCAGCAGCCTGGGGGGGAGCCCTGGCTACACCTTC.

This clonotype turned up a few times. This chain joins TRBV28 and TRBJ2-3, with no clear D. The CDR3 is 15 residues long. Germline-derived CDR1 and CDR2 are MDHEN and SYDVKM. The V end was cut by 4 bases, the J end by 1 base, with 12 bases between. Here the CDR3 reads CASSYSNPRTDTQYF. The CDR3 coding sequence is TGTGCCAGCAGTTACTCTAACCCCCGCACAGATACGCAGTATTTT.

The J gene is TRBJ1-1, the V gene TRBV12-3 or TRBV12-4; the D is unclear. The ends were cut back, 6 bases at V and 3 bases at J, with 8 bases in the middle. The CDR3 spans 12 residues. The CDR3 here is CASREDYTEAFF. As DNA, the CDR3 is TGTGCCAGCAGGGAGGATTACACTGAAGCTTTCTTT.

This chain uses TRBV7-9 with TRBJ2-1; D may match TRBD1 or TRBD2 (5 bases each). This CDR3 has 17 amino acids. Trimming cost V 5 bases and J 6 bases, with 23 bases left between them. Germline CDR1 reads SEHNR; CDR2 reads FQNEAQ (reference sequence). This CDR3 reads CASSTIAGLGDGNEQFF. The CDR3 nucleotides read TGTGCCAGCAGCACGATAGCAGGGTTGGGGGATGGCAATGAGCAGTTCTTC. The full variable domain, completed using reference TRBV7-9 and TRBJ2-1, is DTGVSQNPRHKITKRGQNVTFRCDPISEHNRLYWYRQTLGQGPEFLTYFQNEAQLEKSRLLSDRFSAERPKGSFSTLEIQRTEQGDSAMYLCASSTIAGLGDGNEQFFGPGTRLTVL.

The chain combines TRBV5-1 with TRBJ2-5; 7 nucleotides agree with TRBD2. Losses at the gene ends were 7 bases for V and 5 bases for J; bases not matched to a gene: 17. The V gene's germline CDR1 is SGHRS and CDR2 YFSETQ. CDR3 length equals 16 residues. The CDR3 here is CASGGWDPRGGETQYF. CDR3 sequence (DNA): TGCGCCAGCGGCGGATGGGACCCCCGGGGAGGGGAGACCCAGTACTTC.

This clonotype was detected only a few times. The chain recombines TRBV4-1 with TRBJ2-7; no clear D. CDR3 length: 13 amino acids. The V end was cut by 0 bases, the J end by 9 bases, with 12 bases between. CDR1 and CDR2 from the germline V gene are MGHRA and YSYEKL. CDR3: CASSQDFSMGQYF. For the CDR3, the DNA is TGCGCCAGCAGCCAAGATTTTTCGATGGGGCAGTACTTC.